This T cell receptor (beta chain) was found in a study of T cells in Graves' hyperthyroidism and ophthalmopathy. Broader study findings: A median approximately 6.8 months before onset, the model predicted ophthalmopathy. Stable hyperthyroidism and ophthalmopathy were separated using 13 V-J signatures.

Template material for amplifying TCR beta CDR3 regions consisted of RNA transcripts. When the TCR CDR3 underwent first-round RT-PCR, the HTBI primer set was used. One entry per CDR3 protein, called by TCRdb with MiXCR from the multiplex PCR reads. The sample shows under 700,000 distinct CDR3 sequences, 46% of them seen only once. Every diagnosis used clinical symptoms, serum thyroxine and TRAb, thyroid ultrasound and orbital computed tomography. This clonotype was recorded many times. Its antigen is still unknown. This CDR3 is built from 11 residues. Trimming removed 5 bases at V and 4 bases at J, with 5 bases between.

What was sequenced was peripheral blood or thyroid tissue (not recorded which). This chain uses TRBV12-3 or TRBV12-4 with TRBJ2-5; D is ambiguous. This TCR came from a woman aged 18-29 years with Graves' hyperthyroidism. The CDR3 sequence is CASSNTETQYF. The CDR3 bases are TGTGCCAGCAGTAATACAGAGACCCAGTACTTC.